These 30 T cell receptor beta chains were sequenced from one sample in a study of T cells after yellow fever vaccination. MiXCR, run by TCRdb on the 5' RACE reads, gives a single entry per CDR3 protein. The sample records roughly 400,000 distinct CDR3 sequences, approximately 19% being singletons. The sequencing here drew on PBMCs, taken before the yellow fever booster vaccination. All receptors derive from a man aged 18-30 years who received the YFV17D yellow fever vaccine.

The rearrangement uses TRBV5-1 and TRBJ2-1; a possible D gene is TRBD2 (7 bases). This CDR3 region has 18 residues. V lost 3 bases, J lost 2 bases, and 21 bases lay in between. In germline, CDR1 is SGHRS, CDR2 YFSETQ. CDR3 in amino acids: CASSYPREGGSPYNEQFF. The DNA for the CDR3 is TGCGCCAGCAGCTACCCGCGAGAGGGGGGGAGCCCCTACAATGAGCAGTTCTTC.

The V and J genes are TRBV9 and TRBJ2-2; 8 bases agree with TRBD1. V lost 3 bases and J lost 3; bases outside the gene matches: 4. CDR1 is SGDLS, CDR2 YYNGEE, per germline. The length of the CDR3 is 15 residues. CDR3 DNA: TGTGCCAGCAGCGCAGGGGGCGGCTACACCGGGGAGCTGTTTTTT. Residues: CASSAGGGYTGELFF.

This rearrangement joins TRBV2 to TRBJ2-3, with a possible D match to TRBD2 (5 bases). The CDR3 is 11 residues long. Per germline, CDR1 SNHLY and CDR2 FYNNEI. Between the trimmed V and J ends, which lost 3 bases and 9 bases, there was a span of 7 bases. CDR3: CASSDEGTQYF. In DNA, the CDR3 is TGTGCCAGCAGTGATGAGGGCACGCAGTATTTT.

This clonotype was counted at least ten times. The chain joins TRBV4-1 to TRBJ2-4; 7 bases are shared with TRBD2. The ends lost 4 bases at V and 0 bases at J; junction bases unmatched: 3. The CDR3 length is 15 residues. Germline V gene sequence: CDR1 MGHRA, CDR2 YSYEKL. For the CDR3, the DNA is TGCGCCAGCAGCCCCTCGGGAGGAGCCAAAAACATTCAGTACTTC. Translating gives CASSPSGGAKNIQYF.

This clonotype was seen only a few times. V and J are TRBV12-3 or TRBV12-4 and TRBJ2-1; 12 nucleotides match TRBD2. Trimming took 7 bases from V and 10 from J; bases not matched to a gene: 8. CDR3 length equals 14 residues. This CDR3 reads CASTPASGGGEQFF. The CDR3 region has the DNA TGTGCCAGCACCCCGGCTAGCGGGGGGGGAGAGCAGTTCTTC.

The genes are TRBV5-6 and TRBJ2-6, with 7 bases that match TRBD1. Germline CDR1 is SGHDT and CDR2 is YYEEEE. J was trimmed by 3 bases and V by 3 bases; bases with no gene match: 6. CDR3 length equals 16 residues. In DNA form, the CDR3 reads TGTGCCAGCAGCTCGCCAGGGGGATATGGGGCCAACGTCCTGACTTTC. This sequence encodes CASSSPGGYGANVLTF.

This sequence joins TRBV20-1 and TRBJ2-3; tentatively, D is TRBD1 (7 bases). The CDR3 is 14 amino acids. V was pared by 6 bases and J by 0 bases, with 13 bases between. CDR1 is DFQATT, CDR2 SNEGSKA, per germline (reference sequence). CDR3 sequence (DNA): TGCAGTGCGCCGACAGGGACTAGCACAGATACGCAGTATTTT. This sequence encodes CSAPTGTSTDTQYF.

V usage is TRBV27 and J usage is TRBJ1-2, with D hard to call. This CDR3 is 15 amino acids long. CDR1 and CDR2 from the germline V gene are MNHEY and SMNVEV (reference sequence). V gave up 2 bases and J gave up 3 bases, with 13 bases separating them. The CDR3 loop reads CASSLKGQADYGYTF. The CDR3 nucleotides are TGTGCCAGCAGTTTAAAGGGTCAGGCGGACTATGGCTACACCTTC.

This clonotype was recorded a few times. The rearrangement joins TRBV15 to TRBJ1-1; D unclear. Germline CDR1 LNHNV, CDR2 YYDKDF (reference sequence). This CDR3 is built from 15 residues. The germline V and J ends were trimmed by 1 base and 3 bases, with 12 bases remaining between them. The CDR3 DNA sequence: TGTGCCACCAGCAGAGTTCATGGAACTTACACTGAAGCTTTCTTT. It codes for CATSRVHGTYTEAFF. The whole variable domain, filled in from reference TRBV15 and TRBJ1-1, reads DAMVIQNPRYQVTQFGKPVTLSCSQTLNHNVMYWYQQKSSQAPKLLFHYYDKDFNNEADTPDNFQSRRPNTSFCFLDIRSPGLGDTAMYLCATSRVHGTYTEAFFGQGTRLTVV.

There are many counts of this clonotype. The rearrangement joins TRBV7-9 to TRBJ1-2, with 8 bases fitting TRBD1. V lost 5 bases to trimming and J lost 10 bases; unmatched junction nucleotides: 6. Looked up from germline, CDR1 is SEHNR and CDR2 is FQNEAQ (reference sequence). There are 12 residues in the CDR3. For the CDR3, the DNA is TGTGCCAGCAGCGACCTACAGGGGGTCTACACCTTC. Its translation: CASSDLQGVYTF.

The rearrangement joins TRBV20-1 to TRBJ1-1; 8 nucleotides line up with TRBD1. This CDR3 has 14 residues. Losses at the gene ends were 5 bases for V and 5 bases for J; bases not matched to a gene: 10. Germline V CDR1 and CDR2: DFQATT, SNEGSKA (reference sequence). The CDR3 nucleotides are TGCAGTGCTCGCCCTCCGGACAGGGTGACTGAAGCTTTCTTT. Its protein is CSARPPDRVTEAFF.

This clonotype was found a few times. The chain joins TRBV4-3 to TRBJ2-1; a weak D match, TRBD1 (5 bases). Germline V gene data show CDR1 as LGHNA and CDR2 as YSLEER. The CDR3 totals 13 residues. Trimming pared 5 bases from V and 4 bases from J, leaving 9 bases between. The CDR3 loop reads CASSKDTYNEQFF. The CDR3 region has the DNA TGCGCCAGCAGCAAGGACACGTACAATGAGCAGTTCTTC.

This chain joins TRBV7-6 and TRBJ2-3; D is tentatively TRBD1 or TRBD2 (6 bases each). The CDR3 covers 18 residues. V was clipped by 5 bases and J by 2 bases, with 23 bases between them. Germline loops: CDR1 SGHVS, CDR2 FNYEAQ. CDR3 loop: CASSAYVGGPGYTDTQYF. Here the CDR3 DNA reads TGTGCCAGCAGCGCGTATGTAGGGGGGCCGGGCTACACAGATACGCAGTATTTT.

This clonotype was recorded a few times. The V gene is TRBV7-9, the J gene TRBJ2-3, with a tentative D call TRBD2 (6 bases). Trimming pared 5 bases from V and 1 base from J, leaving 13 bases between. This CDR3 is built from 15 residues. Germline V gene data show CDR1 as SEHNR and CDR2 as FQNEAQ (reference sequence). CDR3 DNA sequence: TGTGCCAGCAGCCCAAGCGGGTTGCGCACAGATACGCAGTATTTT. Translating it yields CASSPSGLRTDTQYF.

The gene calls are TRBV7-9 and TRBJ2-2; no firm D call. The V end lost 5 bases, the J end lost 1 base, and 11 bases lay between the germline ends. The CDR3 is 15 amino acids. Germline lookup yields CDR1 SEHNR and CDR2 FQNEAQ (reference sequence). The CDR3 DNA sequence: TGTGCCAGCAGCGCCAACAGAGAGAACACCGGGGAGCTGTTTTTT. Translated, it gives CASSANRENTGELFF.

The chain carries TRBV4-2 and TRBJ1-1, with D maybe TRBD1 (6 bases). Germline V gene data show CDR1 as LGHNA and CDR2 as YNFKEQ. V dropped 3 bases and J dropped 5 bases, with 16 bases sitting between them. The CDR3 spans 15 residues. The CDR3 reads CASSQGKQGWTEAFF. In DNA, the CDR3 is TGTGCCAGCAGCCAGGGTAAACAGGGATGGACTGAAGCTTTCTTT.

The V call is TRBV25-1, the J call TRBJ1-2, with D tentatively TRBD1 (5 bases). Trimming left V 7 bases short and J 2 bases short, with 11 bases between. This CDR3 comprises 13 residues. Per germline, CDR1 MGHDK and CDR2 SYGVNS. CDR3 in DNA: TGTGCCAGCAAAGGTGCAGGGAACTATGGCTACACCTTC. Its translation: CASKGAGNYGYTF.

The J gene is TRBJ1-6, the V gene TRBV4-3, with D possibly being TRBD1 (5 bases). Germline V gene lookup returns CDR1 LGHNA and CDR2 YSLEER. Between the trimmed V and J ends, which lost 6 bases and 0 bases, there was a span of 12 bases. The CDR3 totals 16 residues. In DNA, the CDR3 is TGCGCCAGCAGAACAGGAATCAGCTCCTATAATTCACCCCTCCACTTT. It codes for CASRTGISSYNSPLHF.

The rearrangement joins TRBV6-5 to TRBJ2-5, with D possibly called TRBD1 or TRBD2 (5 bases each). The CDR3 length is 13 residues. V was pared by 8 bases and J by 6 bases, with 16 bases between. Per the germline V gene, CDR1 is MNHEY and CDR2 is SVGAGI. Here the CDR3 reads CASGAGGAQTQYF. Written as DNA, the CDR3 is TGTGCCAGCGGCGCTGGGGGAGCGCAGACCCAGTACTTC.

The chain joins TRBV20-1 to TRBJ1-2; no firm D call. This CDR3 is 11 amino acids long. V lost 1 base to trimming and J lost 8 bases, with 8 bases between them. CDR1 and CDR2 from the germline V gene are DFQATT and SNEGSKA (reference sequence). The CDR3 protein is CSARGGGGYTF. CDR3 nucleotide sequence: TGCAGTGCTAGAGGGGGAGGAGGCTACACCTTC.

This clonotype was seen a handful of times. This chain connects TRBV10-3 to TRBJ2-3; D remains unclear. This CDR3 region has 13 residues. The V gene lost 6 bases and the J gene lost 4 bases, with 11 bases spanning the gap. Germline CDR1 is ENHRY and CDR2 is SYGVKD. The CDR3 DNA reads as TGTGCCATCAGCCGATTGGCTTCAGATACGCAGTATTTT. Protein product: CAISRLASDTQYF.

The rearrangement uses TRBV5-4 and TRBJ1-2; 9 nucleotides match TRBD1. V trimming: 2 bases; J trimming: 9 bases; junction bases outside the gene matches: 8. The CDR3 contains 14 residues. Germline assignment: CDR1 SGHNT and CDR2 YYREEE (reference sequence). The CDR3 loop reads CASSFWDREFSYTF. CDR3 sequence (DNA): TGTGCCAGCAGCTTTTGGGACAGGGAATTCAGCTACACCTTC.

There are a few counts of this clonotype. V and J are TRBV20-1 and TRBJ1-2; no firm D call. With 5 bases removed from V and 2 bases from J, the gap between germline ends came to 9 bases. CDR1 is DFQATT and CDR2 is SNEGSKA in the germline V gene (reference sequence). The CDR3 is 12 residues long. The CDR3 region is CSALLENYGYTF. The CDR3 DNA reads as TGCAGTGCTCTACTTGAGAACTATGGCTACACCTTC.

This clonotype was counted a few times. The gene calls are TRBV9 and TRBJ1-2; 8 nucleotides line up with TRBD1. CDR1 and CDR2 from the germline V gene are SGDLS and YYNGEE. Trimming cost V 2 bases and J 8 bases; bases outside gene matches: 11. CDR3 length: 15 residues. CDR3 in amino acids: CASSVSGQGGGGYTF. CDR3 coding DNA: TGTGCCAGCAGCGTTAGTGGACAGGGAGGAGGAGGCTACACCTTC. Variable domain in full (rest from reference TRBV9 and TRBJ1-2): DSGVTQTPKHLITATGQRVTLRCSPRSGDLSVYWYQQSLDQGLQFLIQYYNGEERAKGNILERFSAQQFPDLHSELNLSSLELGDSALYFCASSVSGQGGGGYTFGSGTRLTVV.

This clonotype has just a few counts. The chain combines TRBV4-1 with TRBJ2-1, with 9 bases aligning to TRBD1. V was clipped by 5 bases and J by 7 bases; unmatched bases: 9. The CDR3 is made up of 15 amino acids. Germline V lookup: CDR1 MGHRA, CDR2 YSYEKL. CDR3 bases: TGCGCCAGCAGCACAACAGGGGGCATGGGGAATGAGCAGTTCTTC. Protein sequence: CASSTTGGMGNEQFF.

This sequence joins TRBV5-1 and TRBJ1-2; D call uncertain. Trimming pared 2 bases from V and 4 bases from J, leaving 9 bases between. In germline, CDR1 is SGHRS, CDR2 YFSETQ. This CDR3 has 13 residues. The CDR3 nucleotides are TGCGCCAGCAGCTTTGGCAGAGCCTATGGCTACACCTTC. Translated, it gives CASSFGRAYGYTF. The full variable domain, with the rest looked up from reference TRBV5-1 and TRBJ1-2, is KAGVTQTPRYLIKTRGQQVTLSCSPISGHRSVSWYQQTPGQGLQFLFEYFSETQRNKGNFPGRFSGRQFSNSRSEMNVSTLELGDSALYLCASSFGRAYGYTFGSGTRLTVV.

This clonotype has just a few counts. The rearrangement links TRBV20-1 to TRBJ2-7; unclear D gene. Germline V CDR1 and CDR2: DFQATT, SNEGSKA (reference sequence). The length of the CDR3 is 12 residues. The V end lost 3 bases, the J end lost 1 base, and 7 bases lay between the germline ends. The CDR3 coding sequence is TGCAGTGCTAGTAAACTTTCCTACGAGCAGTACTTC. Its protein product is CSASKLSYEQYF.

A few counts support this clonotype. The rearrangement joins TRBV12-3 or TRBV12-4 to TRBJ1-1; D is possibly TRBD1 (5 bases). V lost 4 bases and J 3 bases, leaving 15 bases between the germline ends. CDR3 length: 15 amino acids. CDR3 in DNA: TGTGCCAGCAGTTCCCCGCGGGACGGCTACACTGAAGCTTTCTTT. It yields the protein CASSSPRDGYTEAFF.

The sample holds many counts of this clonotype. The V call is TRBV10-2, the J call TRBJ2-7; no definite D call. Per germline, CDR1 WSHSY and CDR2 SAAADI. The CDR3 contains 11 residues. V was shortened by 4 bases and J by 4 bases, with 5 bases between the two germline ends. The CDR3 sequence is CASSGGYEQYV. The CDR3 DNA sequence: TGCGCCAGCAGTGGCGGTTACGAGCAGTACGTC.

The chain carries TRBV4-3 and TRBJ2-7; D is unclear. The germline V gene encodes CDR1 LGHNA and CDR2 YSLEER. This CDR3 has 15 amino acids. V shed 0 bases and J shed 0 bases, with 9 bases lying between them. CDR3 coding DNA: TGCGCCAGCAGCCAAGAGTATCCGGGCTCCTACGAGCAGTACTTC. It encodes CASSQEYPGSYEQYF.